A selection of T cell receptor beta chains follows, all from one sample in a study of T-cell memory formation after mild COVID-19. TCRdb passed the 5' RACE reads through MiXCR, listing each CDR3 protein once. The top ten clones hold approximately 3.4% of a sample with roughly 150,000 distinct CDR3 sequences, roughly 13% of them seen once. Sequenced material: PBMCs or a T cell subset sorted from them (not recorded which). The receptors come from a man aged 18 to 30 who had mild COVID-19 (a few samples of this study predate the infection). Cell type and time point are not known. The CDR3 runs from the conserved cysteine through the conserved F or W. Each record gives: V gene, clone size, D gene, J gene, CDR3 protein, CDR3 DNA. D genes are given only for firm matches. Part of the rows lack a size; the others show once, few, many or a class for expanded clones.

TRBV7-2	-	-	TRBJ2-7	CASSSDQGLEQYF	TGTGCCAGCAGCTCGGACCAGGGGCTCGAGCAGTACTTC
TRBV4-3	many	TRBD1	TRBJ1-3	CASSQDRSSGNTIYF	TGCGCCAGCAGCCAGGACAGGAGCTCTGGAAACACCATATATTTT
TRBV29-1	-	TRBD1	TRBJ2-3	CSAGQGASTDTQYF	TGCAGCGCCGGACAGGGGGCTAGCACAGATACGCAGTATTTT
TRBV5-5	many	-	TRBJ2-2	CASSSTTTSQGAGELFF	TGTGCCAGCAGCTCTACCACTACTTCACAGGGCGCCGGGGAGCTGTTTTTT
TRBV27	few	-	TRBJ2-7	CASRRGRMVHEQYF	TGTGCCAGCCGTCGGGGGCGCATGGTACACGAGCAGTACTTC
TRBV20-1	-	-	TRBJ1-2	CSASPLGRGYGYTF	TGCAGTGCTAGCCCGTTAGGAAGGGGGTATGGCTACACCTTC
TRBV5-8	few	-	TRBJ1-5	CASSPGQAGQPQHF	TGTGCCAGCAGCCCGGGTCAAGCGGGTCAGCCCCAGCATTTT
TRBV7-2	few	TRBD1	TRBJ2-1	CASSSSGTGYRSSYNEQFF	TGTGCCAGCAGCTCCTCCGGGACAGGGTACAGGAGCTCCTACAATGAGCAGTTCTTC
TRBV28	few	-	TRBJ1-1	CASRQEGWKAFF	TGTGCCAGCAGACAAGAAGGGTGGAAAGCTTTCTTT
TRBV7-2	few	-	TRBJ1-6	CASSLPGLRSPLHF	TGTGCCAGCAGTCTCCCCGGGTTACGGTCACCCCTCCACTTT
TRBV18	-	TRBD2	TRBJ2-1	CASSPPGLANGEQFF	TGTGCCAGCTCACCACCCGGACTAGCGAATGGTGAGCAGTTCTTC
TRBV20-1	-	TRBD1	TRBJ1-1	CSARSTGGYTEAFF	TGCAGTGCTAGATCGACAGGGGGCTACACTGAAGCTTTCTTT
TRBV28	few	-	TRBJ1-1	CASSFYGNTEAFF	TGTGCCAGCAGTTTTTACGGGAACACTGAAGCTTTCTTT
TRBV29-1	few	-	TRBJ2-3	CSAGADTQYF	TGCAGCGCGGGCGCAGATACGCAGTATTTT
TRBV5-1	-	TRBD1	TRBJ1-2	CASSLNPGTGGYTF	TGCGCCAGCAGCCTAAACCCCGGGACAGGCGGCTACACCTTC
TRBV20-1	many	-	TRBJ2-1	CSASSGLNEQFF	TGCAGTGCTAGTTCAGGGTTGAATGAGCAGTTCTTC
TRBV10-3	few	-	TRBJ2-2	CAINGGGEDTGELFF	TGTGCCATCAACGGAGGCGGCGAAGACACCGGGGAGCTGTTTTTT
TRBV11-3	-	-	TRBJ1-1	CASSLIQNTEAFF	TGTGCCAGCAGCTTAATACAGAACACTGAAGCTTTCTTT
TRBV20-1	-	-	TRBJ1-5	CSAREFGGIPSNQPQHF	TGCAGTGCTAGAGAGTTTGGGGGGATTCCTAGCAATCAGCCCCAGCATTTT
TRBV7-8	-	TRBD2	TRBJ2-2	CASRASGGQNTGELFF	TGTGCCAGCAGGGCTAGCGGGGGGCAGAACACCGGGGAGCTGTTTTTT
TRBV6-2/TRBV6-3	-	-	TRBJ2-3	CASSYGDTTDTQYF	TGTGCCAGCAGTTACGGCGACACCACAGATACGCAGTATTTT
TRBV12-3/TRBV12-4	few	-	TRBJ2-6	CASSSGQTILSGANVLTF	TGTGCCAGCAGTTCCGGACAGACTATACTCTCTGGGGCCAACGTCCTGACTTTC
TRBV20-1	few	-	TRBJ1-5	CSAASGVRVQPQHF	TGCAGTGCTGCCTCGGGGGTCCGGGTTCAGCCCCAGCATTTT
TRBV28	-	-	TRBJ1-5	CASREGRAGGNQPQHF	TGTGCCAGCAGGGAGGGGAGAGCGGGGGGTAATCAGCCCCAGCATTTT
TRBV6-2/TRBV6-3	few	-	TRBJ2-7	CASGQYEQYF	TGTGCCAGCGGACAGTACGAGCAGTACTTC
TRBV29-1	-	-	TRBJ2-4	CSVRGYGNIQYF	TGCAGCGTACGGGGTTACGGAAACATTCAGTACTTC
TRBV7-2	-	-	TRBJ2-3	CASSSGTGNTQYF	TGTGCCAGCAGCTCCGGCACAGGGAATACGCAGTATTTT
TRBV20-1	-	-	TRBJ2-5	CSARGGVQETQYF	TGCAGTGCTAGGGGTGGGGTACAAGAGACCCAGTACTTC
TRBV5-6	few	TRBD1	TRBJ2-7	CASSVTGVATLSYEQYF	TGTGCCAGCAGCGTAACAGGGGTCGCTACCCTTTCCTACGAGCAGTACTTC
TRBV9	few	-	TRBJ1-4	CASSRGDGATNEKLFF	TGTGCCAGCAGCCGTGGGGATGGGGCAACTAATGAAAAACTGTTTTTT
TRBV19	-	-	TRBJ2-3	CASTPTGTIWDTQYF	TGTGCCAGTACCCCAACCGGGACAATTTGGGATACGCAGTATTTT
TRBV5-1	few	-	TRBJ2-5	CASNPGGETQYF	TGCGCCAGCAATCCGGGCGGAGAGACCCAGTACTTC
TRBV28	few	-	TRBJ1-6	CASSTTGSSYNSPLHF	TGTGCCAGCAGTACGACAGGAAGCTCCTATAATTCACCCCTCCACTTT
TRBV5-1	-	-	TRBJ1-4	CASSLVAGNEKLFF	TGCGCCAGCAGCTTGGTAGCCGGGAATGAAAAACTGTTTTTT
TRBV5-1	-	-	TRBJ2-5	CASSLKLGGETQYF	TGCGCCAGCAGCTTGAAGCTGGGGGGAGAGACCCAGTACTTC
TRBV7-9	many	-	TRBJ2-1	CASSLGVTLSNEQFF	TGTGCCAGCAGCTTAGGGGTTACATTGTCCAATGAGCAGTTCTTC
TRBV7-9	few	-	TRBJ2-1	CASSRTVNRRFF	TGTGCCAGCAGCCGGACAGTAAATCGGCGGTTCTTC
TRBV29-1	few	-	TRBJ1-1	CSVVRITEAFF	TGCAGCGTTGTGAGGATTACTGAAGCTTTCTTT
TRBV5-1	-	TRBD1	TRBJ2-5	CASQGQLQETQYF	TGCGCCAGCCAGGGACAGTTACAAGAGACCCAGTACTTC
TRBV6-2/TRBV6-3	many	TRBD2	TRBJ2-3	CASSSAGGVTDTQYF	TGTGCCAGCAGTTCCGCGGGGGGCGTCACAGATACGCAGTATTTT
TRBV2	few	-	TRBJ2-7	CASSGNYEQYF	TGTGCCAGCAGTGGCAACTACGAGCAGTACTTC
TRBV6-5	-	-	TRBJ2-5	CASSPTMTGETQYF	TGTGCCAGCAGTCCTACTATGACAGGAGAGACCCAGTACTTC
TRBV4-2	few	-	TRBJ2-7	CASSDPPGKPYEQYF	TGTGCCAGCAGTGATCCCCCAGGGAAGCCCTACGAGCAGTACTTC